A selection of T cell receptor beta chains follows, all from one sample in a study of shared clonotypes between healthy human individuals. The table came from immunoSEQ multiplex PCR; TCRdb's copy has only in-frame clones and leaves some out. The sample consists of around 1.1 million clones, 75% to 80% of them appearing once. The specimen sequenced was memory CD4+ T cells from PBMCs. The receptor source for this set is a man in his late teens or twenties in good health. Some clones in this sample may be carry-over from other donors' samples. The CDR3 runs from the conserved cysteine through the conserved F or W. D genes are given only for firm matches. Clone size is stated in some rows and not others, as once, few, many or a class when expanded.

size	D	V	J	CDR3	DNA
many	.	TRBV18	TRBJ1-2	CASSPDAGRSNYGYTF	TGTGCCAGCTCACCCGACGCCGGTCGCTCTAACTATGGCTACACCTTC
.	.	TRBV10-1	TRBJ2-4	CASRGTAGLVKNIQYF	TGCGCCAGCAGGGGGACAGCGGGCTTAGTCAAAAACATTCAGTACTTC
.	TRBD1	TRBV28	TRBJ1-5	CASSFRTGGNQPQHF	TGTGCCAGCAGTTTCCGGACAGGGGGAAACCAGCCCCAGCATTTT
once	.	TRBV10-3	TRBJ2-7	CAIGGPSYEQYF	TGTGCCATCGGTGGACCCTCCTACGAGCAGTACTTC
few	.	TRBV30	TRBJ2-7	CAWSVGWPKSYEQYF	TGTGCCTGGAGTGTAGGGTGGCCAAAGTCCTACGAGCAGTACTTC
.	.	TRBV30	TRBJ1-4	CAWGQSNEKLFF	TGTGCCTGGGGGCAGTCTAATGAAAAACTGTTTTTT
.	TRBD2	TRBV15	TRBJ2-7	CATSRGGGSGYSYEQYF	TGTGCCACCAGCAGAGGGGGGGGTAGCGGGTACTCCTACGAGCAGTACTTC
.	TRBD1	TRBV18	TRBJ2-3	CASGTGGEDTQYF	TGTGCCAGCGGGACAGGGGGCGAAGATACGCAGTATTTT
.	TRBD2	TRBV11-2	TRBJ2-7	CASSLAGTSEFEQYF	TGTGCCAGCAGCTTAGCGGGGACTAGCGAATTCGAGCAGTACTTC
.	.	TRBV27	TRBJ1-2	CASSSNGNYGYTF	TGTGCCAGCAGTTCGAACGGCAACTATGGCTACACCTTC
.	.	TRBV11-2	TRBJ2-1	CASSLASGYNEQFF	TGTGCCAGCAGCTTAGCATCGGGCTACAATGAGCAGTTCTTC
.	.	TRBV5-1	TRBJ2-2	CASSLTTVGGEELFF	TGCGCCAGCAGCTTGACGACAGTCGGCGGTGAGGAGCTGTTTTTT
.	TRBD1	TRBV19	TRBJ2-1	CASSTRGSYNEQFF	TGTGCCAGTAGTACCAGGGGGTCCTACAATGAGCAGTTCTTC
.	.	TRBV27	TRBJ2-7	CASRPGVGYEQYF	TGTGCCAGCAGACCAGGGGTAGGCTACGAGCAGTACTTC
.	TRBD2	TRBV9	TRBJ2-7	CASSVMSSGIEGQYF	TGTGCCAGCAGCGTAATGTCTAGCGGGATTGAGGGGCAGTACTTC
once	TRBD1	TRBV5-6	TRBJ2-2	CASSSGTGDTGELFF	TGTGCCAGCAGCTCCGGGACAGGAGACACCGGGGAGCTGTTTTTT